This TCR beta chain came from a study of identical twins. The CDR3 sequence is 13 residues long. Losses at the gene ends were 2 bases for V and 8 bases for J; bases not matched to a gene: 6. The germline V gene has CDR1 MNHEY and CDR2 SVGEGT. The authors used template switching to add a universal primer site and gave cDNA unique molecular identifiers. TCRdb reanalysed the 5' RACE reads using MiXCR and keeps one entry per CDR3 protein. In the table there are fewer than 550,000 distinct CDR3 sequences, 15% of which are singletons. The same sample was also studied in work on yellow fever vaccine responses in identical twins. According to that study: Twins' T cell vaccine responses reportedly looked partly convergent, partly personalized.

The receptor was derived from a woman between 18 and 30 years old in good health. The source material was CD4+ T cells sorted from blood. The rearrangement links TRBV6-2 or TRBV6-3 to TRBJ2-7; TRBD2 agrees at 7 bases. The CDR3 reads CASSYLTSPQQYF. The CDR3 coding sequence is TGTGCCAGCAGTTACCTGACTAGCCCACAGCAGTACTTC.